The entry that follows covers one TCR beta chain sequence. CDR3 length: 19 amino acids. With 3 bases removed from V and 2 bases from J, the gap between germline ends came to 25 bases. The germline V gene has CDR1 MNHEY and CDR2 SMNVEV (reference sequence). TCRdb reanalysed the RT-PCR reads using MiXCR and keeps one entry per CDR3 protein. The sample carries about 160,000 distinct CDR3 sequences, about two fifths recorded once. This sample was taken from a study of patients and donors after allogeneic stem cell transplantation. This TCR was sampled from a human donor who was either an allogeneic HSCT recipient or a stem cell or donor lymphocyte infusion donor (not recorded which). It is not recorded whose cells these are; they may come from a transplant donor. The source material was blood, either unsorted or a sorted T cell fraction (not recorded which). V is TRBV27 and J is TRBJ1-2, with unresolved D. As DNA, the CDR3 is TGTGCCAGCAGTTTTCGTTGGGCAGTACTGTCCCGTCCCAACTATGGCTACACCTTC. It specifies CASSFRWAVLSRPNYGYTF.